Sequencing of this TCR beta chain was carried out in a study of spatial heterogeneity in lung cancer. The overall study: PBMC collected at follow-up were sequenced when available, a median of roughly two years after resection. Combinations of a unique TCR and a UMI were tallied in raw reads, and on average each appeared more than ten times.

Specified time point: blood at routine non-recurrence follow-up after resection. MiXCR, run by TCRdb on the 5' RACE reads, gives a single entry per CDR3 protein. The repertoire includes 25,000 to 35,000 distinct CDR3 sequences, 5% to 6% of them detected once, and around 24% sits in the top ten. The CDR3 contains 18 residues. Many counts were recorded for this clonotype. As yet, its antigen is unknown. Broader study findings: In blood, ubiquitous expanded tumor TCRs appeared more at resection than follow-up.

The source of this sequence is a female donor with early-stage non-small cell lung cancer. The V gene is TRBV21-1, the J gene TRBJ2-5; the DNA was not used to check the table's D call, TRBD1. TRBV21-1 is designated a pseudogene. The specimen comprised PBMCs, sampled at follow-up. This chain's CDR3 is CASSKGSSGGGGQETQYF. The CDR3 DNA reads as TGTGCCAGCAGCAAAGGGTCGAGTGGCGGGGGCGGACAGGAGACCCAGTACTTC.